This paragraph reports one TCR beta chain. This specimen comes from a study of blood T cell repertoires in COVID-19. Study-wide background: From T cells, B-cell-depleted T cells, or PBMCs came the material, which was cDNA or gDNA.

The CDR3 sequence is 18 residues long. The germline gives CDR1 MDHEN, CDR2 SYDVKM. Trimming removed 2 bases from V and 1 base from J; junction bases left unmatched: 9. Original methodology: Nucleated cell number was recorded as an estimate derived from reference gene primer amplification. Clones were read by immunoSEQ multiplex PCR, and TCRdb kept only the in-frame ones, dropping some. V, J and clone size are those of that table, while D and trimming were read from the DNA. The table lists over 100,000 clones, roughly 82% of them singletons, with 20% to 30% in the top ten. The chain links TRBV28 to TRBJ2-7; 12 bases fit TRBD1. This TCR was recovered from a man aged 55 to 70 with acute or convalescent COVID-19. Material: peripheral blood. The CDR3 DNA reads TGTGCCAGCAGTTTAAGGGACAGGGGGCGCTTAGGGTCCTACGAGCAGTACTTC. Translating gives CASSLRDRGRLGSYEQYF.